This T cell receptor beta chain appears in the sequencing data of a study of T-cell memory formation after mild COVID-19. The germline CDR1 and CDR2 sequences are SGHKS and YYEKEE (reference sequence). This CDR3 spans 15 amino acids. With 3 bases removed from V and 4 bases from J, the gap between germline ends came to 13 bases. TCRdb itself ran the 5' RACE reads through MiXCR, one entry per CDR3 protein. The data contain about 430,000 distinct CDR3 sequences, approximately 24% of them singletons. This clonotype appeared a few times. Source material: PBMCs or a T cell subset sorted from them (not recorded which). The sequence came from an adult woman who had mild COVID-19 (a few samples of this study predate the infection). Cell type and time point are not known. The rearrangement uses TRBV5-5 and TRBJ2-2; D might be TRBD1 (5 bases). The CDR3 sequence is CASSSPDRPTGELFF. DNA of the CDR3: TGTGCCAGCAGCTCCCCCGACAGACCCACCGGGGAGCTGTTTTTT.